The clone carrying this T cell receptor beta chain occurred many times. As yet, its antigen is unknown. The CDR3 length is 10 residues. Germline-derived CDR1 and CDR2 are ENHRY and SYGVKD. V was cut by 8 bases and J by 4 bases, with 5 bases left in between. This sample was taken from a study of molecular identifiers for immune sequencing clone quantification. TCRdb itself ran the PCR reads through MiXCR, one entry per CDR3 protein. The table includes more than 70,000 distinct CDR3 sequences, around 20% detected once. Study observations and caveats: Underestimated sizes of highly expanded clones could result from identical TCR molecules that share a barcode.

Naive CD8 T cells were sorted, and the gate applied was CD8+CD4-CCR7+CD45RA+. Sequences were obtained from naive CD8+ T cells from blood, with Jurkat cell RNA spiked in. The sample's subset: FACS-sorted CD8+CD4-CCR7+CD45RA+ naive T cells. This TCR came from a human donor in good health. Some libraries in this study had Jurkat cell RNA spiked in. The gene calls are TRBV10-3 and TRBJ2-5, with D possibly matching TRBD2 (5 bases). The CDR3 nucleotides read TGTGCCATCGGAGGAGAGACCCAGTACTTC. As protein: CAIGGETQYF.